This T cell receptor (beta chain) was sequenced during a study of blood T cell repertoires in COVID-19. V trimming: 0 bases; J trimming: 0 bases; junction bases outside the gene matches: 4. The germline CDR1 and CDR2 sequences are SGHRS and YFSETQ. The CDR3 consists of 16 residues. Method: immunoSEQ multiplex PCR; TCRdb's copy keeps in-frame clones and lacks some. The table records about 98,000 clones, roughly 87% of them present only once. The chain combines TRBV5-1 with TRBJ2-3, with 7 bases that match TRBD1. Sequenced: peripheral blood. This TCR was recovered from a man between 70 and 80 years old with acute or convalescent COVID-19. The CDR3, as DNA: TGCGCCAGCAGCTTGGAGAACAGGGGAAGCACAGATACGCAGTATTTT. Protein: CASSLENRGSTDTQYF.